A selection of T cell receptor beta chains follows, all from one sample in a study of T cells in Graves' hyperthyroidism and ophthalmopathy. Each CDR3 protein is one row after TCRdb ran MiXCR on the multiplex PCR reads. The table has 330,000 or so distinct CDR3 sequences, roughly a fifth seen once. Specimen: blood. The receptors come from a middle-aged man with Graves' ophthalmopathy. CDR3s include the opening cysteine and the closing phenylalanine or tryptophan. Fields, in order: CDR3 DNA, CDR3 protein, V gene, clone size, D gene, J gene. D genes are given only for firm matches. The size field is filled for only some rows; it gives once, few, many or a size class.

CDR3nt: TGCGCCAGCAGCCAAGTGGCGACCCCAGAGACCCAGTACTTC
CDR3aa: CASSQVATPETQYF
v_gene: TRBV4-1
abundance: many
d_gene: -
j_gene: TRBJ2-5

CDR3nt: TGTGCCAGCAGTTCATCGGGACGGGCTAGCAATCAGCCCCAGCATTTT
CDR3aa: CASSSSGRASNQPQHF
v_gene: TRBV27
abundance: -
d_gene: -
j_gene: TRBJ1-5

CDR3nt: TGTGCCAGCAGTGAAGGAGACGGGGGGGAGACCCAGTACTTC
CDR3aa: CASSEGDGGETQYF
v_gene: TRBV6-1
abundance: few
d_gene: TRBD2
j_gene: TRBJ2-5

CDR3nt: TGTGCCAGCAGCCCCCTCGAGGCCAAAGGCACAGATACGCAGTATTTT
CDR3aa: CASSPLEAKGTDTQYF
v_gene: TRBV7-9
abundance: many
d_gene: -
j_gene: TRBJ2-3

CDR3nt: TGTGCCAGCAGTTTTGGGGGTAGAAGCTTCTACGAGCAGTACTTC
CDR3aa: CASSFGGRSFYEQYF
v_gene: TRBV12-3/TRBV12-4
abundance: -
d_gene: -
j_gene: TRBJ2-7

CDR3nt: TGTGCCATACAGGGGGCGAGTAATTCACCCCTCCACTTT
CDR3aa: CAIQGASNSPLHF
v_gene: TRBV12-3/TRBV12-4
abundance: -
d_gene: TRBD1
j_gene: TRBJ1-6

CDR3nt: TGTGCCAGCAGCCTAAGGGGGGCCGGGACAGATACGCAGTATTTT
CDR3aa: CASSLRGAGTDTQYF
v_gene: TRBV3-1
abundance: -
d_gene: -
j_gene: TRBJ2-3

CDR3nt: TGCGCCGGCAGCGCGGGACACGTGAACACTGAAGCTTTCTTT
CDR3aa: CAGSAGHVNTEAFF
v_gene: TRBV5-1
abundance: few
d_gene: -
j_gene: TRBJ1-1

CDR3nt: TGTGCCAGCAAATCTGGGTATAATAGCAATCAGCCCCAGCATTTT
CDR3aa: CASKSGYNSNQPQHF
v_gene: TRBV6-1
abundance: few
d_gene: -
j_gene: TRBJ1-5

CDR3nt: TGTGCCATCAGTGAGTCATCCCCACAGCGGGAGGGCCGCAATGAGCAGTTCTTC
CDR3aa: CAISESSPQREGRNEQFF
v_gene: TRBV10-3
abundance: -
d_gene: TRBD2
j_gene: TRBJ2-1

CDR3nt: TGTGCCAGCGGCTACGATGACAGGGGACAAGAGACCCAGTACTTC
CDR3aa: CASGYDDRGQETQYF
v_gene: TRBV3-1
abundance: -
d_gene: TRBD1
j_gene: TRBJ2-5

CDR3nt: TGTGCCAGCAGTTACGGGGGTCCCTACGAGCAGTACTTC
CDR3aa: CASSYGGPYEQYF
v_gene: TRBV6-5
abundance: many
d_gene: -
j_gene: TRBJ2-7

CDR3nt: TGTGCCAGCTCACCCGGACAGGGGCGTCAAGCTAACTATGGCTACACCTTC
CDR3aa: CASSPGQGRQANYGYTF
v_gene: TRBV18
abundance: -
d_gene: TRBD1
j_gene: TRBJ1-2

CDR3nt: TGTGCCAGCAGCGCGGCCCGGGGTAGCGGAGTAGGGACCCAGTACTTC
CDR3aa: CASSAARGSGVGTQYF
v_gene: TRBV3-1
abundance: -
d_gene: -
j_gene: TRBJ2-5

CDR3nt: TGTGCCAGCAGCTCAGCCCGGGCGGGAGACACCTACGAGCAGTACTTC
CDR3aa: CASSSARAGDTYEQYF
v_gene: TRBV11-2
abundance: many
d_gene: TRBD2
j_gene: TRBJ2-7

CDR3nt: TGCGCCAGCAGCGCGACTGGGGACAGTAGTACCTACAATGAGCAGTTCTTC
CDR3aa: CASSATGDSSTYNEQFF
v_gene: TRBV5-1
abundance: many
d_gene: TRBD1
j_gene: TRBJ2-1

CDR3nt: TGCAGTGCTAGGCGAGTAGCGGGAGTCTCGTACGAGCAGTACTTC
CDR3aa: CSARRVAGVSYEQYF
v_gene: TRBV20-1
abundance: few
d_gene: TRBD2
j_gene: TRBJ2-7

CDR3nt: TGTGCCAGCAGTGCCACGGGACAGGGAAATCAGCCCCAGCATTTT
CDR3aa: CASSATGQGNQPQHF
v_gene: TRBV2
abundance: many
d_gene: TRBD1
j_gene: TRBJ1-5

CDR3nt: TGTGCCAGCAGCCGAGGGGAGGGCCAGGGGACCCAGTACTTC
CDR3aa: CASSRGEGQGTQYF
v_gene: TRBV7-9
abundance: many
d_gene: TRBD2
j_gene: TRBJ2-5

CDR3nt: TGTGCCAGCAGCGTAGCGGGAGGGACGATACAAGAGACCCAGTACTTC
CDR3aa: CASSVAGGTIQETQYF
v_gene: TRBV9
abundance: many
d_gene: TRBD2
j_gene: TRBJ2-5

CDR3nt: TGTGCCAGCAGTGGGACTAGCGGGAGTGGTTACGAGCAGTACTTC
CDR3aa: CASSGTSGSGYEQYF
v_gene: TRBV2
abundance: -
d_gene: TRBD2
j_gene: TRBJ2-7

CDR3nt: TGTGCCAGCAGCTTTTTGACAGGGGGGGACGAGCAGTACTTC
CDR3aa: CASSFLTGGDEQYF
v_gene: TRBV7-6
abundance: -
d_gene: TRBD1
j_gene: TRBJ2-7

CDR3nt: TGTGCCAGCAGTGCGGACGGAAACTATGGCTACACCTTC
CDR3aa: CASSADGNYGYTF
v_gene: TRBV12-3/TRBV12-4
abundance: few
d_gene: -
j_gene: TRBJ1-2

CDR3nt: TGTGCCTGGAGTGCAGGGTTCGGCACAGATACGCAGTATTTT
CDR3aa: CAWSAGFGTDTQYF
v_gene: TRBV30
abundance: many
d_gene: -
j_gene: TRBJ2-3

CDR3nt: TGTGCCAGCCAATGGGGACAGGGAAATCAGCCCCAGCATTTT
CDR3aa: CASQWGQGNQPQHF
v_gene: TRBV19
abundance: many
d_gene: TRBD1
j_gene: TRBJ1-5

CDR3nt: TGTGCCAGCAGTGCGCGACGGGGGAACCAAGAGACCCAGTACTTC
CDR3aa: CASSARRGNQETQYF
v_gene: TRBV25-1
abundance: few
d_gene: -
j_gene: TRBJ2-5

CDR3nt: TGCAGTGCTAGAGTTAGGGACAGCCACTACGAGCAGTACTTC
CDR3aa: CSARVRDSHYEQYF
v_gene: TRBV20-1
abundance: few
d_gene: TRBD1
j_gene: TRBJ2-7

CDR3nt: TGTGCCAGCAGCCCTCTAGGAACTGAAGCTTTCTTT
CDR3aa: CASSPLGTEAFF
v_gene: TRBV7-9
abundance: many
d_gene: -
j_gene: TRBJ1-1

CDR3nt: TGCGCCAGCAGCCAAGATTGGAGGACAGGACAGTCTGGGGCCAACGTCCTGACTTTC
CDR3aa: CASSQDWRTGQSGANVLTF
v_gene: TRBV4-1
abundance: -
d_gene: TRBD1
j_gene: TRBJ2-6

CDR3nt: TGTGCTAGCAGCCCGGGTACGGGACTAGCGACCAATGAGCAGTTCTTC
CDR3aa: CASSPGTGLATNEQFF
v_gene: TRBV7-7
abundance: few
d_gene: TRBD2
j_gene: TRBJ2-1

CDR3nt: TGTGCCAGCATTCGAGGGACAGAAGAGACCCAGTACTTC
CDR3aa: CASIRGTEETQYF
v_gene: TRBV28
abundance: -
d_gene: TRBD1
j_gene: TRBJ2-5

CDR3nt: TGTGCCAGCAGCCCCCCGGGGGCAATCAATGAGCAGTTCTTC
CDR3aa: CASSPPGAINEQFF
v_gene: TRBV5-6
abundance: many
d_gene: -
j_gene: TRBJ2-1

CDR3nt: TGTGCCAGCAGCCCACAGGGACTGAACACTGAAGCTTTCTTT
CDR3aa: CASSPQGLNTEAFF
v_gene: TRBV11-2
abundance: many
d_gene: -
j_gene: TRBJ1-1

CDR3nt: TGTGCCAGCAGCCCAGCGGGAGGGGGGACCCAGTACTTC
CDR3aa: CASSPAGGGTQYF
v_gene: TRBV7-3
abundance: few
d_gene: TRBD2
j_gene: TRBJ2-5

CDR3nt: TGTGCCAGCAGCTTAGCGCGAAGGACGAACACCGGGGAGCTGTTTTTT
CDR3aa: CASSLARRTNTGELFF
v_gene: TRBV7-8
abundance: many
d_gene: -
j_gene: TRBJ2-2

CDR3nt: TGTGCCAGCAGTTTGATGGGGCCCTATAGCACAGATACGCAGTATTTT
CDR3aa: CASSLMGPYSTDTQYF
v_gene: TRBV12-3/TRBV12-4
abundance: many
d_gene: -
j_gene: TRBJ2-3

CDR3nt: TGTGCCAGCAGTTATTCCGGACTAGATCACAATGAGCAGTTCTTC
CDR3aa: CASSYSGLDHNEQFF
v_gene: TRBV6-9
abundance: -
d_gene: TRBD2
j_gene: TRBJ2-1

CDR3nt: TGTGCCAGCAGCCCTAGGGGACTAGCGGGAGGGAATGAGCAGTTCTTC
CDR3aa: CASSPRGLAGGNEQFF
v_gene: TRBV7-2
abundance: many
d_gene: TRBD2
j_gene: TRBJ2-1

CDR3nt: TGTGCCAGCCGAACAGGGGGGGGATCCTATGGCTACACCTTC
CDR3aa: CASRTGGGSYGYTF
v_gene: TRBV27
abundance: -
d_gene: TRBD1
j_gene: TRBJ1-2

CDR3nt: TGTGCCAGCAGCAACCTCTTGACGATGGATCAGCCCCAGCATTTT
CDR3aa: CASSNLLTMDQPQHF
v_gene: TRBV28
abundance: many
d_gene: -
j_gene: TRBJ1-5

CDR3nt: TGTGCCAGTAGTATAAAAGGGAACGAGCAGTACTTC
CDR3aa: CASSIKGNEQYF
v_gene: TRBV19
abundance: -
d_gene: -
j_gene: TRBJ2-7

CDR3nt: TGTGCCATCGGGACGGGGAACACTGAAGCTTTCTTT
CDR3aa: CAIGTGNTEAFF
v_gene: TRBV10-3
abundance: many
d_gene: -
j_gene: TRBJ1-1

CDR3nt: TGTGCCAGCAGCCCCGGGGGGACTAGACCTACAGATACGCAGTATTTT
CDR3aa: CASSPGGTRPTDTQYF
v_gene: TRBV11-2
abundance: few
d_gene: TRBD2
j_gene: TRBJ2-3

CDR3nt: TGTGCCAGCAGTGATGGACAGCAAGAGACCCAGTACTTC
CDR3aa: CASSDGQQETQYF
v_gene: TRBV28
abundance: few
d_gene: -
j_gene: TRBJ2-5

CDR3nt: TGTGCCAGCAGGGGGCGGTATGAGCAGTTCTTC
CDR3aa: CASRGRYEQFF
v_gene: TRBV28
abundance: few
d_gene: -
j_gene: TRBJ2-1

CDR3nt: TGTGCCAGCAGCACGGTAGGGTTTCCGCAGTATTTT
CDR3aa: CASSTVGFPQYF
v_gene: TRBV7-3
abundance: -
d_gene: -
j_gene: TRBJ2-3

CDR3nt: TGTGCTAGCAGCTTAGGGACTTCCACCGGGGAGCTGTTTTTT
CDR3aa: CASSLGTSTGELFF
v_gene: TRBV7-7
abundance: few
d_gene: -
j_gene: TRBJ2-2

CDR3nt: TGTGCCAGCAGCTTGTGGCAGGGGGTCTACGAGCAGTACTTC
CDR3aa: CASSLWQGVYEQYF
v_gene: TRBV5-6
abundance: many
d_gene: TRBD1
j_gene: TRBJ2-7

CDR3nt: TGTGCCAGCATCGTGACTGACCGCACAGATACGCAGTATTTT
CDR3aa: CASIVTDRTDTQYF
v_gene: TRBV12-3/TRBV12-4
abundance: many
d_gene: -
j_gene: TRBJ2-3

CDR3nt: TGTGCCAGCAGCTCCCCTACTAGCGGGAGTAGGGATGAGCAGTTCTTC
CDR3aa: CASSSPTSGSRDEQFF
v_gene: TRBV7-9
abundance: many
d_gene: TRBD2
j_gene: TRBJ2-1

CDR3nt: TGTGCCAGCAGACCCAGGGGGCCCGGGGAGCTGTTTTTT
CDR3aa: CASRPRGPGELFF
v_gene: TRBV13
abundance: few
d_gene: TRBD1
j_gene: TRBJ2-2

CDR3nt: TGTGCCAGCAGCTCGACAGGCCGGGGTGGCTACACTTTC
CDR3aa: CASSSTGRGGYTF
v_gene: TRBV7-9
abundance: few
d_gene: -
j_gene: TRBJ1-2

CDR3nt: TGCGCCAGCAGCTACGGACTAGCGGGAAGTTACGAGCAGTACTTC
CDR3aa: CASSYGLAGSYEQYF
v_gene: TRBV5-1
abundance: many
d_gene: TRBD2
j_gene: TRBJ2-7

CDR3nt: TGTGCCAGCAGCATCGACGGGGGGGGCACTGAAGCTTTCTTT
CDR3aa: CASSIDGGGTEAFF
v_gene: TRBV3-1
abundance: many
d_gene: -
j_gene: TRBJ1-1

CDR3nt: TGTGCCAGCAGCCCGACTAGCGTAACGCACAATGAGCAGTTCTTC
CDR3aa: CASSPTSVTHNEQFF
v_gene: TRBV7-2
abundance: many
d_gene: TRBD2
j_gene: TRBJ2-1

CDR3nt: TGTGCCAGCAGCGGACGGGACGAGACCTACGAGCAGTACTTC
CDR3aa: CASSGRDETYEQYF
v_gene: TRBV7-8
abundance: -
d_gene: -
j_gene: TRBJ2-7

CDR3nt: TGTGCCACCAGTGACTTCGACAATCCCTATAATTCACCCCTCCACTTT
CDR3aa: CATSDFDNPYNSPLHF
v_gene: TRBV24-1
abundance: -
d_gene: -
j_gene: TRBJ1-6

CDR3nt: TGTGCCAGCAGCTCGCCTCTGACAGTTGGATCCCCCGAGCAGTACTTC
CDR3aa: CASSSPLTVGSPEQYF
v_gene: TRBV11-1
abundance: many
d_gene: -
j_gene: TRBJ2-7

CDR3nt: TGTGCCAGCAGTTCCCGGGGGGGAGGGCGGCAAGAGACCCAGTACTTC
CDR3aa: CASSSRGGGRQETQYF
v_gene: TRBV28
abundance: many
d_gene: TRBD2
j_gene: TRBJ2-5